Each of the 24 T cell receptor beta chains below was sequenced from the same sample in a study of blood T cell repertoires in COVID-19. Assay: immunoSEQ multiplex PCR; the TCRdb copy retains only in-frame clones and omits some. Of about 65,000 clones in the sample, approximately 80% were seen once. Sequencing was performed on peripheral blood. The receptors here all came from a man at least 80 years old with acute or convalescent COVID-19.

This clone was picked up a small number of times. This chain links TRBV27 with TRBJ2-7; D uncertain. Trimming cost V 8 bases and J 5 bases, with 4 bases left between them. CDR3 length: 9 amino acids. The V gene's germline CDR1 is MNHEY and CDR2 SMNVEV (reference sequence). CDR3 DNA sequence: TGTGCCAGCGAGAACGAGCAGTACTTC. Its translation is CASENEQYF.

In nucleotides, the CDR3 is TGTGCCAGCAGGGCCGGGACATTCTATCCAAACTATGGCTACACCTTC. Translated, it gives CASRAGTFYPNYGYTF. The V gene is TRBV5-5, the J gene TRBJ1-2, with D possibly matching TRBD1 (6 bases). This CDR3 region has 16 residues. Trimming cost V 5 bases and J 2 bases, with 19 bases left between them. Looked up from germline, CDR1 is SGHKS and CDR2 is YYEKEE (reference sequence). Drawing the rest from reference TRBV5-5 and TRBJ1-2, the complete variable domain is DAGVTQSPTHLIKTRGQQVTLRCSPISGHKSVSWYQQVLGQGPQFIFQYYEKEERGRGNFPDRFSARQFPNYSSELNVNALLLGDSALYLCASRAGTFYPNYGYTFGSGTRLTVV.

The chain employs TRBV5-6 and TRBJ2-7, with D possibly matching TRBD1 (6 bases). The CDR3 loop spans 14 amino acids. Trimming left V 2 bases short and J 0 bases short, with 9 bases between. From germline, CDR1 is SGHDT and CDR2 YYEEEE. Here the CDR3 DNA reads TGTGCCAGCAGCTTATACAGGGCCTCCTACGAGCAGTACTTC. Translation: CASSLYRASYEQYF.

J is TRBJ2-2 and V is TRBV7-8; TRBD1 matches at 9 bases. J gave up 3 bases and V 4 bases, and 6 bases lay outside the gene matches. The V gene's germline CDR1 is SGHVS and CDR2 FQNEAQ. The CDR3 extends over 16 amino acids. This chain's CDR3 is CASSSQGQGYTGELFF. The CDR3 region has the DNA TGTGCCAGCAGCTCTCAGGGACAGGGTTACACCGGGGAGCTGTTTTTT.

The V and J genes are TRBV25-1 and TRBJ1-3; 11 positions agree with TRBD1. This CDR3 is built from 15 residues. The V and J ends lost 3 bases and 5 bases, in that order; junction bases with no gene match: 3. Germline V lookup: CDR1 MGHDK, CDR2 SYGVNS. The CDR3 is CASSDGTGGRNTIYF. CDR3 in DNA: TGTGCCAGCAGTGACGGGACAGGGGGTAGAAACACCATATATTTT.

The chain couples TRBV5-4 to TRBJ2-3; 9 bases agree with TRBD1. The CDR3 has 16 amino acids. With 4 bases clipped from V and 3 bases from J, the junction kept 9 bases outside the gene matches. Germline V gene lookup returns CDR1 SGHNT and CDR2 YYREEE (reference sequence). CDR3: CASSGDRGGRTDTQYF. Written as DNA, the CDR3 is TGTGCCAGCAGCGGTGACAGGGGGGGAAGGACAGATACGCAGTATTTT.

The chain's CDR3 is CASKPPTGRTDPDPNTGELFF. The CDR3 region has the DNA TGCGCCAGCAAACCACCCACCGGTAGGACAGATCCGGATCCGAACACCGGGGAGCTGTTTTTT. The V gene is TRBV5-1, the J gene TRBJ2-2; D is possibly TRBD1 (6 bases). CDR1 SGHRS and CDR2 YFSETQ come from the germline V gene. Between the trimmed V and J ends, which lost 6 bases and 0 bases, there was a span of 30 bases. The CDR3 length is 21 residues. Complete variable domain (other parts from reference TRBV5-1 and TRBJ2-2): KAGVTQTPRYLIKTRGQQVTLSCSPISGHRSVSWYQQTPGQGLQFLFEYFSETQRNKGNFPGRFSGRQFSNSRSEMNVSTLELGDSALYLCASKPPTGRTDPDPNTGELFFGEGSRLTVL.

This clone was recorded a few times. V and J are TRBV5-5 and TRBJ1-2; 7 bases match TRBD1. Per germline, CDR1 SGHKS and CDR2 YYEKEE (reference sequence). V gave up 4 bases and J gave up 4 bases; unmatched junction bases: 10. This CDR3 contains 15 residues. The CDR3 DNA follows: TGTGCCAGCAGCGTGGAGGTTGGGACAGCCTATGGCTACACCTTC. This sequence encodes CASSVEVGTAYGYTF.

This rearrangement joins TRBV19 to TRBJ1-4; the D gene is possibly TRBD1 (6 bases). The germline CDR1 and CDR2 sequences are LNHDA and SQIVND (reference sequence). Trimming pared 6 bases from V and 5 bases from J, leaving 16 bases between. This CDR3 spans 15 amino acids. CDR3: CASSNTGTPNEKLFF. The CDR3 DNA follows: TGTGCCAGTAGCAATACCGGGACACCGAATGAAAAACTGTTTTTT.

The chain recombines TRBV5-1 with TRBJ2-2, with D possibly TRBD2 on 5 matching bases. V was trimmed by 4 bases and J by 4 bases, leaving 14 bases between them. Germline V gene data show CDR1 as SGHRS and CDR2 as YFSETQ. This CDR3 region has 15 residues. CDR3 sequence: CASSPTSGSTGELFF. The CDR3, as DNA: TGCGCCAGCAGCCCAACGTCGGGGTCCACCGGGGAGCTGTTTTTT.

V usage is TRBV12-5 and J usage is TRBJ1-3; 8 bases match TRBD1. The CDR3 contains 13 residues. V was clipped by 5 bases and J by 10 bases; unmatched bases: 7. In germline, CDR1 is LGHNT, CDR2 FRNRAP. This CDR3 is CASGGQGEETIYF. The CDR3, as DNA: TGTGCTAGTGGTGGACAGGGAGAAGAAACCATATATTTT.

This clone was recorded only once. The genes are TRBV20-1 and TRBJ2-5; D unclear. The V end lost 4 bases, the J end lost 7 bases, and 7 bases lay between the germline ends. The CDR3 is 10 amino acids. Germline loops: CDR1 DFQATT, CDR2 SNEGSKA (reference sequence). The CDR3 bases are TGCAGTGCTATCTCCGGGACCCAGTACTTC. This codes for CSAISGTQYF.

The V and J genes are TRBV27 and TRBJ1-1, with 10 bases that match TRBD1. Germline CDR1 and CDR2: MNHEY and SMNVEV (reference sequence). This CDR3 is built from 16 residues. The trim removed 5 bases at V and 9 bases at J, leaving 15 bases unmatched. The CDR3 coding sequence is TGTGCCAGCAGTACGATTATATCCGGGACAGGGGCTAAAGCTTTCTTT. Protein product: CASSTIISGTGAKAFF.

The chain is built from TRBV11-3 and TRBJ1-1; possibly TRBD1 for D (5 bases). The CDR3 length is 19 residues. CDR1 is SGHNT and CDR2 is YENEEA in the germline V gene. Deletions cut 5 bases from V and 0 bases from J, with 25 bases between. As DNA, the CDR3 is TGTGCCAGCAGCCGCCCCCGCTGGGGCGGACGCTCGGTGAACACTGAAGCTTTCTTT. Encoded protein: CASSRPRWGGRSVNTEAFF.

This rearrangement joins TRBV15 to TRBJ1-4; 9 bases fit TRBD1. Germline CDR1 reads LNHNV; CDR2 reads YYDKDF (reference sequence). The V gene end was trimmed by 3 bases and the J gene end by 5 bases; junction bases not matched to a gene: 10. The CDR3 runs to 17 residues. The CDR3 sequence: CATSRGTGISQNEKLFF. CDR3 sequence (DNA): TGTGCCACCAGCAGGGGGACAGGGATCAGTCAGAATGAAAAACTGTTTTTT. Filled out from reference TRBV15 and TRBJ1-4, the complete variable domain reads DAMVIQNPRYQVTQFGKPVTLSCSQTLNHNVMYWYQQKSSQAPKLLFHYYDKDFNNEADTPDNFQSRRPNTSFCFLDIRSPGLGDTAMYLCATSRGTGISQNEKLFFGSGTQLSVL.

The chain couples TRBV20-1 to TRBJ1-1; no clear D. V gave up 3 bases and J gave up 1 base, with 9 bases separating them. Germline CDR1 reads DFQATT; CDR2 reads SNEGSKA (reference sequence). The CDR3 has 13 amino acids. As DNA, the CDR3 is TGCAGTGCTAGTGAGCGCTGGAACACTGAAGCTTTCTTT. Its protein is CSASERWNTEAFF.

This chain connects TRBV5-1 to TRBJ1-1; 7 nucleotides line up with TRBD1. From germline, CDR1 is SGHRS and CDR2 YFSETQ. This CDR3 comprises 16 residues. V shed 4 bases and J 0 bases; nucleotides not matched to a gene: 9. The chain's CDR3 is CASSQGTASLNTEAFF. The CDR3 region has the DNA TGCGCCAGCAGCCAGGGGACAGCGAGCTTGAACACTGAAGCTTTCTTT.

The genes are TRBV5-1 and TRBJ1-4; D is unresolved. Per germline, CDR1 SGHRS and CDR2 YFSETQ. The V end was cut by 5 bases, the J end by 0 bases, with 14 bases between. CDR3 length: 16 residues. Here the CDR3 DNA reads TGCGCCAGCAGTCCTTTCGGAGCAGCAACTAATGAAAAACTGTTTTTT. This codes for CASSPFGAATNEKLFF.

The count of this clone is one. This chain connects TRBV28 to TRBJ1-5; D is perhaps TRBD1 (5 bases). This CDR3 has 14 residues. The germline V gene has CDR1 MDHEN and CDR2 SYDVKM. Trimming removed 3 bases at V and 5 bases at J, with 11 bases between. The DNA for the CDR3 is TGTGCCAGCAGTTTGGGGGGGAGATATCAGCCCCAGCATTTT. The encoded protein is CASSLGGRYQPQHF. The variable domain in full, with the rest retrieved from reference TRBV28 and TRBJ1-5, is DVKVTQSSRYLVKRTGEKVFLECVQDMDHENMFWYRQDPGLGLRLIYFSYDVKMKEKGDIPEGYSVSREKKERFSLILESASTNQTSMYLCASSLGGRYQPQHFGDGTRLSIL.

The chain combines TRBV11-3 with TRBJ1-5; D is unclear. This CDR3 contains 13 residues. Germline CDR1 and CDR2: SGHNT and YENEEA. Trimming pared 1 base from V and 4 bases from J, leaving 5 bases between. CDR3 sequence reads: CASSLGENQPQHF. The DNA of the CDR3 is TGTGCCAGCAGCTTAGGGGAGAATCAGCCCCAGCATTTT. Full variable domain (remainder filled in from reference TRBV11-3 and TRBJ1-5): EAGVVQSPRYKIIEKKQPVAFWCNPISGHNTLYWYLQNLGQGPELLIRYENEEAVDDSQLPKDRFSAERLKGVDSTLKIQPAELGDSAVYLCASSLGENQPQHFGDGTRLSIL.

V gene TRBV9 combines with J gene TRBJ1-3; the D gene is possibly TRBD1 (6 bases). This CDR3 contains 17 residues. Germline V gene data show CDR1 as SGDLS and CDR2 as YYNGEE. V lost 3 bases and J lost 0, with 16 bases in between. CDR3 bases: TGTGCCAGCAGCGCTCGGACAGTTTCGAGCTCTGGAAACACCATATATTTT. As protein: CASSARTVSSSGNTIYF.

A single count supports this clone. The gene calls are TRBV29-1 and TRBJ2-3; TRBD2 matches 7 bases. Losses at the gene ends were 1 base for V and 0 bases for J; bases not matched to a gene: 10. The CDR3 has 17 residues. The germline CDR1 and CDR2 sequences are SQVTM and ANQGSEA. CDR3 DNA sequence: TGCAGCGTTGAAGGCAATCCTAGCGGCTCTAGCACAGATACGCAGTATTTT. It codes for CSVEGNPSGSSTDTQYF.

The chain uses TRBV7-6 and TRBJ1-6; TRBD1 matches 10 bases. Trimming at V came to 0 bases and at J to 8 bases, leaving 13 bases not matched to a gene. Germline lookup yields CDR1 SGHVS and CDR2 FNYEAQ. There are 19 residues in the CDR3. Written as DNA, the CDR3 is TGTGCCAGCAGCTTAGCCATGACGGGGGGACAGGGGCTCGATTCACCCCTCCACTTT. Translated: CASSLAMTGGQGLDSPLHF.

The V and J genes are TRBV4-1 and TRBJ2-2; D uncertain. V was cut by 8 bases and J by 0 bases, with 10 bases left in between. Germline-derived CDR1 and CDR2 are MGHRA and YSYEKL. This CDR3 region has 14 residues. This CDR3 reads CASGRPANTGELFF. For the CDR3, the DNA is TGCGCCAGCGGGCGACCCGCGAACACCGGGGAGCTGTTTTTT.